A single sample is the source of the 13 T cell receptor beta chains below, sequenced in a study of T cells in localized non-small cell lung cancer. Data came from immunoSEQ multiplex PCR; TCRdb stores just in-frame clones and leaves some out. The sample lists almost 40,000 clones, about four fifths occurring once. The sample in question was PBMCs, obtained before any cancer treatment. These receptors all stem from a woman aged 40-70 years with stage II squamous cell lung carcinoma.

The count of this clone is one. The chain combines TRBV28 with TRBJ2-7; 11 bases fit TRBD2. From germline, CDR1 is MDHEN and CDR2 SYDVKM. The CDR3 is 17 amino acids. Trimming removed 3 bases from V and 0 bases from J; junction bases left unmatched: 7. The CDR3 DNA reads TGTGCCAGCAGTTTCCCTATCACTAGCGGGAGCTCCTACGAGCAGTACTTC. Amino acids: CASSFPITSGSSYEQYF.

This sequence joins TRBV7-2 and TRBJ1-1; D might be TRBD1 (5 bases). This CDR3 is built from 14 residues. Between the trimmed V and J ends, which lost 3 bases and 5 bases, there was a span of 13 bases. Germline lookup yields CDR1 SGHTA and CDR2 FQGNSA. The CDR3 region has the DNA TGTGCCAGCAGCTTTACACCGGGGGGTACTGAAGCTTTCTTT. This codes for CASSFTPGGTEAFF.

By share, this clone counts as medium-sized. V usage is TRBV7-9 and J usage is TRBJ1-1; no firm D call. The V end lost 1 base, the J end lost 0 bases, and 9 bases lay between the germline ends. CDR1 and CDR2 from the germline V gene are SEHNR and FQNEAQ (reference sequence). This CDR3 region has 15 residues. The CDR3: CASSLGEGMNTEAFF. The CDR3 region has the DNA TGTGCCAGCAGCTTAGGCGAAGGGATGAACACTGAAGCTTTCTTT.

This clone was detected only once. The chain combines TRBV25-1 with TRBJ2-2, with D possibly matching TRBD1 (5 bases). CDR1 is MGHDK and CDR2 is SYGVNS in the germline V gene. Trimming pared 7 bases from V and 3 bases from J, leaving 9 bases between. The length of the CDR3 is 13 residues. The CDR3 here is CASTTGYTGELFF. The CDR3 DNA reads as TGTGCCAGCACCACAGGTTACACCGGGGAGCTGTTTTTT.

This clone was seen only once. The rearrangement uses TRBV29-1 and TRBJ2-3; D assignment may be TRBD1 or TRBD2 (5 bases each). Trimming stripped 7 bases from V and 4 bases from J, with 27 bases between. This CDR3 is built from 17 residues. CDR1 is SQVTM and CDR2 is ANQGSEA in the germline V gene. The CDR3 loop reads CSATIVSGTPKADTQYF. The CDR3 DNA follows: TGCAGCGCTACCATTGTTTCCGGGACCCCTAAGGCAGATACGCAGTATTTT.

This rearrangement joins TRBV7-9 to TRBJ1-5; the D is unclear. Germline CDR1 SEHNR, CDR2 FQNEAQ (reference sequence). The CDR3 has 12 amino acids. V lost 2 bases and J 4 bases, leaving 3 bases between the germline ends. CDR3 loop: CASSLQNQPQHF. The CDR3 DNA sequence: TGTGCCAGCAGCTTACAGAATCAGCCCCAGCATTTT.

This clone was found a few times. J is TRBJ2-3 and V is TRBV10-3, with 10 nucleotides matching TRBD1. From germline, CDR1 is ENHRY and CDR2 SYGVKD. The CDR3 is 16 amino acids. V shed 4 bases and J 3 bases; nucleotides not matched to a gene: 7. CDR3 amino acids: CAISGQTGGATDTQYF. The CDR3 DNA is TGTGCCATCAGTGGCCAGACAGGGGGCGCAACAGATACGCAGTATTTT.

CDR3: CASSLGWTGGLTNEKLFF. The DNA for the CDR3 is TGTGCCAGCAGCTTAGGTTGGACAGGGGGACTTACTAATGAAAAACTGTTTTTT. The rearrangement uses TRBV7-9 and TRBJ1-4; 10 bases fit TRBD1. The CDR3 loop spans 18 amino acids. V dropped 1 base and J dropped 2; count of bases not matched to a gene: 7. Per germline, CDR1 SEHNR and CDR2 FQNEAQ (reference sequence).

The gene calls are TRBV11-2 and TRBJ2-7; tentative D call: TRBD2 (5 bases). V was trimmed by 2 bases and J by 2 bases, leaving 10 bases between them. This CDR3 contains 14 residues. In germline, CDR1 is SGHAT, CDR2 FQNNGV. CDR3 coding DNA: TGTGCCAGCAGCTTATCGGGCGGGCCCTACGAGCAGTACTTC. Amino acids: CASSLSGGPYEQYF.

This clone was counted at least ten times. The CDR3 loop reads CASSYERRASEQYF. The CDR3 DNA is TGTGCCAGCAGTTACGAACGGAGGGCGAGCGAGCAGTACTTC. The chain combines TRBV6-6 with TRBJ2-7; D perhaps matches TRBD2 (6 bases). V shed 2 bases and J shed 6 bases, with 14 bases lying between them. Germline V gene sequence: CDR1 MNHNY, CDR2 SVGAGI (reference sequence). This CDR3 is built from 14 residues.

This chain uses TRBV6-5 with TRBJ2-3; D is unclear. In germline, CDR1 is MNHEY, CDR2 SVGAGI. The CDR3 totals 13 residues. V lost 4 bases, J lost 3 bases, and 8 bases lay in between. CDR3: CASSSVGTDTQYF. The CDR3 nucleotides are TGTGCCAGCAGTTCGGTAGGGACAGATACGCAGTATTTT.

The V call is TRBV28, the J call TRBJ2-7; no definite D call. Trimming took off 4 bases at V and 4 bases at J, with 8 bases between the two ends. Germline CDR1 is MDHEN and CDR2 is SYDVKM. The CDR3 contains 12 residues. This CDR3 is CASSSQVYEQYF. CDR3 DNA: TGTGCCAGCAGTTCCCAGGTGTACGAGCAGTACTTC. Full variable domain (rest looked up from reference TRBV28 and TRBJ2-7): DVKVTQSSRYLVKRTGEKVFLECVQDMDHENMFWYRQDPGLGLRLIYFSYDVKMKEKGDIPEGYSVSREKKERFSLILESASTNQTSMYLCASSSQVYEQYFGPGTRLTVT.

The chain combines TRBV5-1 with TRBJ2-1; TRBD2 matches 9 bases. CDR3 size: 15 residues. Trimming at V came to 4 bases and at J to 3 bases, leaving 5 bases not matched to a gene. CDR1 and CDR2 from the germline V gene are SGHRS and YFSETQ. For the CDR3, the DNA is TGCGCCAGCAGCATTAGCGGGGGCCTCTACAATGAGCAGTTCTTC. It specifies CASSISGGLYNEQFF.